This T cell receptor beta chain came from a study of neurological immune-mediated disorders. TCRdb recomputed calls from the 5' RACE reads with MiXCR, one row per CDR3 protein. The sample holds some 120,000 distinct CDR3 sequences, about 3.4% seen once. CDR1 and CDR2 (germline): SGHTA, FQGNSA. V lost 5 bases and J lost 8; bases outside the gene matches: 7. The CDR3 extends over 15 amino acids. This chain connects TRBV7-2 to TRBJ2-1; TRBD2 matches 12 bases. The source of this sequence is a woman aged 25 to 39 with multiple sclerosis. The sequenced material came from PBMCs. Here the CDR3 DNA reads TGTGCCAGCAGCCCTGGACTAGCGGGAACCCATGAGCAGTTCTTC. Protein: CASSPGLAGTHEQFF. Together with reference TRBV7-2 and TRBJ2-1, the CDR3 gives the full variable domain: GAGVSQSPSNKVTEKGKDVELRCDPISGHTALYWYRQSLGQGLEFLIYFQGNSAPDKSGLPSDRFSAERTGGSVSTLTIQRTQQEDSAVYLCASSPGLAGTHEQFFGPGTRLTVL.